The 22 T cell receptor beta chains given below trace back to one sample, sequenced in a study of T cells in Graves' hyperthyroidism and ophthalmopathy. From RNA transcripts, TCR beta CDR3 regions were amplified. With the HTBI primer set, the TCR CDR3 went through a first round of RT-PCR. One entry per CDR3 protein, called by TCRdb with MiXCR from the multiplex PCR reads. The table shows hundreds of thousands of distinct CDR3 sequences, with 15% to 19% occurring only once. Sequences were obtained from blood. Receptors originate from a woman between 18 and 29 years old with Graves' hyperthyroidism.

This clonotype was counted many times. The rearrangement uses TRBV7-9 and TRBJ2-5, with 14 bases aligning to TRBD2. Germline assignment: CDR1 SEHNR and CDR2 FQNEAQ (reference sequence). The junction had 9 bases not matched to a gene; V was cut back by 6 bases and J by 3 bases. The CDR3 is 17 amino acids. CDR3 region: CASSPGTSGRFEETQYF. The CDR3, as DNA: TGTGCCAGCAGTCCCGGGACTAGCGGGAGATTTGAAGAGACCCAGTACTTC.

This clonotype was recorded many times. The rearrangement joins TRBV5-5 to TRBJ2-1, with TRBD1 matching 10 bases. The CDR3 runs to 15 residues. Trimming at V came to 4 bases and at J to 5 bases, leaving 6 bases not matched to a gene. The V gene's germline CDR1 is SGHKS and CDR2 YYEKEE (reference sequence). The CDR3 coding sequence is TGTGCCAGCAGCCCGGGACAGGGGTTCGACAATGAGCAGTTCTTC. Translation: CASSPGQGFDNEQFF.

Many counts were recorded for this clonotype. The V call is TRBV7-9, the J call TRBJ1-5; 8 nucleotides align to TRBD1. Germline CDR1 reads SEHNR; CDR2 reads FQNEAQ (reference sequence). V shed 5 bases and J 5 bases; nucleotides not matched to a gene: 8. The length of the CDR3 is 15 residues. For the CDR3, the DNA is TGTGCCAGCAGCGCAGACAGGGGAGTGTATCAGCCCCAGCATTTT. Its protein is CASSADRGVYQPQHF. Full variable domain (remainder filled in from reference TRBV7-9 and TRBJ1-5): DTGVSQNPRHKITKRGQNVTFRCDPISEHNRLYWYRQTLGQGPEFLTYFQNEAQLEKSRLLSDRFSAERPKGSFSTLEIQRTEQGDSAMYLCASSADRGVYQPQHFGDGTRLSIL.

In this sample, this clonotype turned up many times. This CDR3 is CASSVGGPTDTQYF. The CDR3 DNA reads as TGTGCCAGCAGTGTAGGGGGCCCCACAGATACGCAGTATTTT. The chain carries TRBV6-1 and TRBJ2-3, with 7 bases matching TRBD1. The CDR3 sequence is 14 residues long. Losses at the gene ends were 4 bases for V and 2 bases for J; bases not matched to a gene: 3. Germline-derived CDR1 and CDR2 are MNHNS and SASEGT.

The sample holds many counts of this clonotype. The rearrangement links TRBV28 to TRBJ2-3; a weak D match, TRBD1 (5 bases). Germline V lookup: CDR1 MDHEN, CDR2 SYDVKM. Trimming pared 4 bases from V and 3 bases from J, leaving 17 bases between. This CDR3 comprises 16 residues. Written as DNA, the CDR3 is TGTGCCAGCAGTTCGAGATCAGGGATTGGGACAGATACGCAGTATTTT. It encodes CASSSRSGIGTDTQYF. Based on the CDR3 plus reference TRBV28 and TRBJ2-3, the full variable domain is DVKVTQSSRYLVKRTGEKVFLECVQDMDHENMFWYRQDPGLGLRLIYFSYDVKMKEKGDIPEGYSVSREKKERFSLILESASTNQTSMYLCASSSRSGIGTDTQYFGPGTRLTVL.

This clonotype was seen ten or more times. The chain has TRBV7-2 and TRBJ2-3; D may be TRBD1 (6 bases). CDR3 length: 15 amino acids. Germline V gene sequence: CDR1 SGHTA, CDR2 FQGNSA. V was shortened by 8 bases and J by 0 bases, with 15 bases between the two germline ends. The CDR3, as DNA: TGTGCCAGCGGACCTACAGGGATCAGCACAGATACGCAGTATTTT. This gives the protein CASGPTGISTDTQYF.

The sample holds many counts of this clonotype. The genes are TRBV10-1 and TRBJ1-1; D uncertain. Trimming pared 2 bases from V and 2 bases from J, leaving 9 bases between. Germline CDR1 WNHNN, CDR2 SYGVQD (reference sequence). The CDR3 runs to 14 residues. The CDR3 DNA reads as TGCGCCAGCAGTGAGAGCCAGGCTAACACTGAAGCTTTCTTT. Protein sequence: CASSESQANTEAFF.

The chain uses TRBV5-1 and TRBJ2-1; weak D call: TRBD2 (5 bases). The V end was cut by 4 bases, the J end by 10 bases, with 12 bases between. The germline CDR1 and CDR2 sequences are SGHRS and YFSETQ. This CDR3 has 12 residues. For the CDR3, the DNA is TGCGCCAGCAGCCCCGGACTGGAGGAGCAGTTCTTC. Protein sequence: CASSPGLEEQFF.

This clonotype was detected a few times. V usage is TRBV11-2 and J usage is TRBJ2-3, with a possible D match to TRBD2 (7 bases). With 4 bases removed from V and 8 bases from J, the gap between germline ends came to 22 bases. Germline V gene data show CDR1 as SGHAT and CDR2 as FQNNGV. The CDR3 totals 16 residues. The CDR3 region is CASSSRSTRGEGTQYF. The CDR3, as DNA: TGTGCCAGCAGCTCACGATCGACGAGGGGGGAGGGTACGCAGTATTTT.

This clonotype has a count of ten or more. The chain combines TRBV5-1 with TRBJ2-5; 13 bases align to TRBD2. There are 15 residues in the CDR3. The trim removed 5 bases at V and 5 bases at J, leaving 6 bases unmatched. CDR1 and CDR2 (germline): SGHRS, YFSETQ. CDR3 sequence (DNA): TGCGCCAGCAGATCCGGGACTAGCGGGAAGGAGACCCAGTACTTC. Protein sequence: CASRSGTSGKETQYF.

Many counts were recorded for this clonotype. The J gene is TRBJ2-7, the V gene TRBV28, with 12 positions matching TRBD2. Trimming at V came to 5 bases and at J to 1 base, leaving 15 bases not matched to a gene. This CDR3 region has 19 residues. Per the germline V gene, CDR1 is MDHEN and CDR2 is SYDVKM. The CDR3 loop is CASSARDRATSGGSYEQYF. Here the CDR3 DNA reads TGTGCCAGCAGTGCGAGGGACAGGGCCACTAGCGGGGGGTCCTACGAGCAGTACTTC.

In this sample, this clonotype turned up many times. The genes are TRBV7-9 and TRBJ1-1, with D possibly TRBD1 on 5 matching bases. The CDR3 contains 13 residues. The germline V gene encodes CDR1 SEHNR and CDR2 FQNEAQ (reference sequence). With 5 bases removed from V and 10 bases from J, the gap between germline ends came to 17 bases. The CDR3 region has the DNA TGTGCCAGCAGCGTCGGGACTACGGGTCGAGCTTTCTTT. Its protein is CASSVGTTGRAFF.

The rearrangement links TRBV20-1 to TRBJ2-3; 7 bases map to TRBD1. The trim removed 5 bases at V and 0 bases at J, leaving 8 bases unmatched. Germline V CDR1 and CDR2: DFQATT, SNEGSKA (reference sequence). The CDR3 totals 15 residues. The CDR3, as DNA: TGCAGTGCTTCTCGGGACAGTTTAAGCACAGATACGCAGTATTTT. It encodes CSASRDSLSTDTQYF.

This clonotype was observed at least ten times. The rearrangement joins TRBV28 to TRBJ2-2, with a tentative D call TRBD1 (6 bases). CDR3 length: 17 residues. V was cut by 3 bases and J by 1 base, with 15 bases left in between. In germline, CDR1 is MDHEN, CDR2 SYDVKM. The CDR3 bases are TGTGCCAGCAGTTTCCCCGACAGGTCCCGGAACACCGGGGAGCTGTTTTTT. Translated, it gives CASSFPDRSRNTGELFF.

In this sample, this clonotype turned up a few times. The chain carries TRBV9 and TRBJ1-4; tentative D call: TRBD1 (5 bases). Germline CDR1 SGDLS, CDR2 YYNGEE. The CDR3 is made up of 14 amino acids. The V end lost 1 base, the J end lost 8 bases, and 12 bases lay between the germline ends. The CDR3: CASSVSGGNEKLFF. The CDR3 nucleotides are TGTGCCAGCAGCGTATCCGGGGGGAACGAAAAACTGTTTTTT.

The chain has TRBV6-2 or TRBV6-3 and TRBJ1-5, with D possibly being TRBD1 (5 bases). The CDR3 totals 16 residues. Trimming pared 6 bases from V and 7 bases from J, leaving 22 bases between. The germline CDR1 and CDR2 sequences are MNHEY and SVGEGT. The CDR3 region is CASRPVGHAEGQPQHF. CDR3 bases: TGTGCCAGCAGGCCAGTCGGACACGCAGAGGGACAGCCCCAGCATTTT.

As for this clonotype: A much larger clone lies one base from this, so it may be a read error. The chain couples TRBV2 to TRBJ2-5; D remains unclear. There are 16 residues in the CDR3. The V gene's germline CDR1 is SNHLY and CDR2 FYNNEI. CDR3 sequence reads: CASSEIEVNTQETRYF. DNA of the CDR3: TGTGCCAGCAGTGAAATAGAGGTCAATACTCAAGAGACCCGGTACTTC.

The chain joins TRBV9 to TRBJ2-1; 12 bases fit TRBD2. With V trimmed by 4 bases and J by 4 bases, 9 bases remained unmatched. Germline V gene sequence: CDR1 SGDLS, CDR2 YYNGEE. The CDR3 is made up of 17 amino acids. The CDR3 spells CASSPGPSGGGYNEQFF. For the CDR3, the DNA is TGTGCCAGCAGCCCTGGGCCTAGCGGGGGGGGGTACAATGAGCAGTTCTTC.

This clonotype was recorded many times. The gene calls are TRBV20-1 and TRBJ2-1, with 10 bases matching TRBD2. Germline V gives CDR1 DFQATT, CDR2 SNEGSKA (reference sequence). The junction had 3 bases not matched to a gene; V was cut back by 1 base and J by 15 bases. The CDR3 sequence is 11 residues long. CDR3 amino acids: CSARGLAGLFF. The CDR3 DNA reads as TGCAGTGCTAGAGGACTAGCGGGCCTGTTCTTC.

V and J are TRBV6-2 or TRBV6-3 and TRBJ1-5; unclear D gene. Germline V gives CDR1 MNHEY, CDR2 SVGEGT. This CDR3 region has 15 residues. Trimming removed 6 bases from V and 4 bases from J, with 16 bases in between. The DNA for the CDR3 is TGTGCCAGCAGCCAAGACCCCGCTAGTAATCAGCCCCAGCATTTT. Amino acids: CASSQDPASNQPQHF.

This clonotype was observed at least ten times. The J gene is TRBJ2-7, the V gene TRBV5-1, with D tentatively TRBD1 or TRBD2 (5 bases each). V lost 0 bases and J 0 bases, leaving 7 bases between the germline ends. The germline V gene has CDR1 SGHRS and CDR2 YFSETQ. There are 14 residues in the CDR3. DNA of the CDR3: TGCGCCAGCAGCTTGGAGGGGACCTCCTACGAGCAGTACTTC. It codes for CASSLEGTSYEQYF.

V usage is TRBV5-4 and J usage is TRBJ2-1; D not resolved. Germline V gene sequence: CDR1 SGHNT, CDR2 YYREEE (reference sequence). With 0 bases removed from V and 7 bases from J, the gap between germline ends came to 20 bases. The CDR3 contains 17 residues. CDR3 amino acids: CASSLEVFGRLGNEQFF. DNA of the CDR3: TGTGCCAGCAGCTTGGAAGTGTTTGGACGCTTAGGGAATGAGCAGTTCTTC.